The rows below give T cell receptor beta chains drawn from one sample of a study of CD8 T cells in ankylosing spondylitis. TCRdb re-derived calls from the 5' RACE reads in MiXCR, one entry per CDR3 protein. The data contain approximately 150,000 distinct CDR3 sequences, about a third of them singletons. What was sequenced was synovial fluid, either unsorted or a sorted T cell fraction (not recorded which). Receptors originate from a male donor with ankylosing spondylitis. Each CDR3 is given with its conserved first and last residue. The order of the fields is V gene, D gene, J gene, clone size, CDR3 protein, CDR3 DNA. The D gene is left open where the match is weak. Where a row states a size, it is once, few, many or the class of an expanded clone; other rows omit it.

V gene: TRBV2
D gene: .
J gene: TRBJ2-3
clone size: .
CDR3 protein: CASSDSFTDTQYF
CDR3 DNA: TGTGCCAGCAGTGATTCCTTCACAGATACGCAGTATTTT

V gene: TRBV18
D gene: .
J gene: TRBJ1-2
clone size: many
CDR3 protein: CASSPPTTGAYGYTF
CDR3 DNA: TGTGCCAGCTCACCCCCGACGACTGGTGCCTATGGCTACACCTTC

V gene: TRBV7-9
D gene: .
J gene: TRBJ1-1
clone size: .
CDR3 protein: CASSSANTEAFF
CDR3 DNA: TGTGCCAGCAGCTCCGCGAACACTGAAGCTTTCTTT

V gene: TRBV7-2
D gene: TRBD2
J gene: TRBJ2-1
clone size: few
CDR3 protein: CASSLRLAGGSYNEQFF
CDR3 DNA: TGTGCCAGCAGCTTAAGGCTAGCGGGAGGTTCCTACAATGAGCAGTTCTTC

V gene: TRBV12-3/TRBV12-4
D gene: .
J gene: TRBJ1-2
clone size: large
CDR3 protein: CASSDRDTTNYGYTF
CDR3 DNA: TGTGCCAGCAGTGACCGGGACACTACAAACTATGGCTACACCTTC

V gene: TRBV6-2/TRBV6-3
D gene: TRBD1
J gene: TRBJ1-1
clone size: few
CDR3 protein: CASHRGLGSQAFF
CDR3 DNA: TGTGCCAGCCACAGGGGGCTCGGTTCCCAAGCTTTCTTT

V gene: TRBV7-8
D gene: TRBD2
J gene: TRBJ2-7
clone size: few
CDR3 protein: CASSPYRIGLAGGPGDEQYF
CDR3 DNA: TGTGCCAGCAGCCCGTACAGGATAGGACTAGCGGGAGGGCCCGGCGACGAGCAGTACTTC

V gene: TRBV20-1
D gene: TRBD1
J gene: TRBJ1-6
clone size: .
CDR3 protein: CSARGEGANSPLHF
CDR3 DNA: TGCAGTGCTAGAGGGGAGGGGGCGAATTCACCCCTCCACTTT

V gene: TRBV6-2/TRBV6-3
D gene: TRBD1
J gene: TRBJ1-2
clone size: many
CDR3 protein: CASSKETGGYGYTF
CDR3 DNA: TGTGCCAGCAGTAAAGAGACAGGGGGATATGGCTACACCTTC

V gene: TRBV5-1
D gene: .
J gene: TRBJ1-2
clone size: many
CDR3 protein: CASRVKADYGYTF
CDR3 DNA: TGCGCCAGCAGAGTCAAGGCGGACTATGGCTACACCTTC

V gene: TRBV7-2
D gene: TRBD2
J gene: TRBJ2-2
clone size: few
CDR3 protein: CASSSGGTSGRAGELFF
CDR3 DNA: TGTGCCAGCAGCTCAGGGGGGACTAGCGGGAGGGCCGGGGAGCTGTTTTTT

V gene: TRBV15
D gene: .
J gene: TRBJ2-2
clone size: many
CDR3 protein: CATSRDYSPTGELFF
CDR3 DNA: TGTGCCACCAGCAGAGATTACAGCCCCACCGGGGAGCTGTTTTTT

V gene: TRBV5-1
D gene: .
J gene: TRBJ2-2
clone size: .
CDR3 protein: CASSPGTPGGELFF
CDR3 DNA: TGCGCCAGCAGTCCCGGGACCCCCGGCGGGGAGCTGTTTTTT

V gene: TRBV29-1
D gene: .
J gene: TRBJ2-7
clone size: .
CDR3 protein: CSVEEGATWEQYF
CDR3 DNA: TGCAGCGTTGAAGAGGGAGCCACCTGGGAGCAGTACTTC

V gene: TRBV24-1
D gene: .
J gene: TRBJ2-7
clone size: few
CDR3 protein: CATSAPGSYEQYF
CDR3 DNA: TGTGCCACCAGTGCTCCGGGCTCCTACGAGCAGTACTTC

V gene: TRBV20-1
D gene: TRBD2
J gene: TRBJ2-2
clone size: .
CDR3 protein: CSARRGTSGNTGELFF
CDR3 DNA: TGCAGTGCTAGAAGGGGGACTAGCGGTAACACCGGGGAGCTGTTTTTT

V gene: TRBV10-3
D gene: TRBD2
J gene: TRBJ2-1
clone size: .
CDR3 protein: CAISSRTSPLGYNEQFF
CDR3 DNA: TGTGCCATCAGTTCAAGGACTAGTCCCCTGGGTTACAATGAGCAGTTCTTC